This entry lists 32 T cell receptor beta chains sequenced from one sample in a study of beta chain features in type 1 diabetes. The entirety of the isolated RNA underwent reverse transcription, so expressed TCRB transcripts were sequenced. Sequencing was performed with immunoSEQ multiplex PCR; in TCRdb, only in-frame clones are kept and a portion is missing. Counted here are fewer than 900,000 clones, 17% occurring once; the ten biggest clones make up roughly 0.025%. Sequences were obtained from naive CD4+ T cells from blood. These receptor sequences come from a woman under 30 in good health.

The chain recombines TRBV2 with TRBJ2-1; 8 bases match TRBD2. V shed 7 bases and J 7 bases; nucleotides not matched to a gene: 12. This CDR3 region has 15 residues. Germline lookup yields CDR1 SNHLY and CDR2 FYNNEI. The CDR3 DNA sequence: TGTGCCAGCACGGGGATAAGCGGGAGTACAAATGAGCAGTTCTTC. Protein: CASTGISGSTNEQFF. Full variable domain (rest looked up from reference TRBV2 and TRBJ2-1): EPEVTQTPSHQVTQMGQEVILRCVPISNHLYFYWYRQILGQKVEFLVSFYNNEISEKSEIFDDQFSVERPDGSNFTLKIRSTKLEDSAMYFCASTGISGSTNEQFFGPGTRLTVL.

The rearrangement joins TRBV10-3 to TRBJ2-7; 12 nucleotides line up with TRBD2. J lost 1 base, V lost 4 bases, and 5 bases had no gene match. The CDR3 is made up of 16 amino acids. Germline assignment: CDR1 ENHRY and CDR2 SYGVKD. CDR3 in amino acids: CAISAAGTSGSYEQYF. The CDR3 DNA reads as TGTGCCATCAGTGCAGCCGGGACTAGCGGGTCCTACGAGCAGTACTTC.

The chain recombines TRBV5-1 with TRBJ2-3, with 7 positions matching TRBD2. Per the germline V gene, CDR1 is SGHRS and CDR2 is YFSETQ. The CDR3 is made up of 14 amino acids. Losses at the gene ends were 4 bases for V and 3 bases for J; bases not matched to a gene: 5. This CDR3 is CASSIRGGTDTQYF. CDR3 coding DNA: TGCGCCAGCAGCATTCGGGGAGGGACAGATACGCAGTATTTT.

The chain uses TRBV7-8 and TRBJ2-2, with D perhaps TRBD2 (6 bases). Germline V lookup: CDR1 SGHVS, CDR2 FQNEAQ. The CDR3 has 16 residues. The ends were cut back, 5 bases at V and 5 bases at J, with 18 bases in the middle. CDR3 nucleotides: TGTGCCAGCAGCCATGCGGGGACCCGTCAAACCGGGGAGCTGTTTTTT. Residues: CASSHAGTRQTGELFF.

The V and J genes are TRBV7-9 and TRBJ2-3; D call uncertain. Germline loops: CDR1 SEHNR, CDR2 FQNEAQ (reference sequence). Trimming left V 0 bases short and J 2 bases short, with 9 bases between. The length of the CDR3 is 15 residues. Here the CDR3 DNA reads TGTGCCAGCAGCTTAGCGGGGATCCCCACAGATACGCAGTATTTT. This encodes CASSLAGIPTDTQYF.

V usage is TRBV28 and J usage is TRBJ2-1; unclear D gene. Trimming cost V 4 bases and J 6 bases, with 13 bases left between them. The CDR3 consists of 14 residues. Germline V gene data show CDR1 as MDHEN and CDR2 as SYDVKM. The CDR3 sequence is CASSSNPTINEQFF. The CDR3 region has the DNA TGTGCCAGCAGTTCGAACCCGACGATCAATGAGCAGTTCTTC. Together with reference TRBV28 and TRBJ2-1, the CDR3 gives the full variable domain: DVKVTQSSRYLVKRTGEKVFLECVQDMDHENMFWYRQDPGLGLRLIYFSYDVKMKEKGDIPEGYSVSREKKERFSLILESASTNQTSMYLCASSSNPTINEQFFGPGTRLTVL.

The chain employs TRBV7-2 and TRBJ2-7, with 12 positions matching TRBD2. The V segment lost 5 bases and the J segment 6 bases; nucleotides outside the gene matches: 8. Germline values: CDR1 SGHTA, CDR2 FQGNSA. The CDR3 loop spans 15 amino acids. This chain's CDR3 is CASSPPPSGRAEQYF. CDR3 DNA: TGTGCCAGCAGCCCCCCCCCTAGCGGGAGGGCCGAGCAGTACTTC.

About this clone: Additional DNA sequences in this sample encode the identical CDR3. The chain recombines TRBV28 with TRBJ2-7, with 8 bases that match TRBD1. Per germline, CDR1 MDHEN and CDR2 SYDVKM. The CDR3 is made up of 15 amino acids. Germline trimming cut 3 bases from V and 0 bases from J; bases unmatched to any gene: 4. DNA of the CDR3: TGTGCCAGCAGTTTCCCAACAGGGGGCTCCTACGAGCAGTACTTC. Translated, it gives CASSFPTGGSYEQYF.

In its sample, this clone was seen a few times. This chain connects TRBV7-9 to TRBJ1-3; maybe TRBD1 (5 bases). Germline values: CDR1 SEHNR, CDR2 FQNEAQ (reference sequence). This CDR3 contains 16 residues. Trimming took off 4 bases at V and 0 bases at J, with 13 bases between the two ends. The CDR3 is CASSSPGRGSGNTIYF. Written as DNA, the CDR3 is TGTGCCAGCAGCTCCCCCGGGAGGGGCTCTGGAAACACCATATATTTT.

This clone turned up a few times. CDR3 sequence (DNA): TGTGCCACCGGGGGACTAGCGGCGAGCTCCTACAATGAGCAGTTCTTC. Amino acids: CATGGLAASSYNEQFF. The genes are TRBV10-3 and TRBJ2-1, with TRBD2 matching over 11 bases. The CDR3 has 16 amino acids. Per the germline V gene, CDR1 is ENHRY and CDR2 is SYGVKD. Trimming cost V 10 bases and J 0 bases; bases outside gene matches: 8.

This clone was detected only a few times. Other DNA sequences in this sample translate to the same CDR3. This chain joins TRBV11-2 and TRBJ2-1; 7 nucleotides match TRBD1. Germline-derived CDR1 and CDR2 are SGHAT and FQNNGV. CDR3 length: 12 residues. V lost 5 bases, J lost 7 bases, and 2 bases stayed unmatched. CDR3 in amino acids: CASSPQGNEQFF. CDR3 in DNA: TGTGCCAGCAGCCCACAGGGGAATGAGCAGTTCTTC.

V gene TRBV18 combines with J gene TRBJ2-3; no definite D call. The CDR3 sequence is 14 residues long. V dropped 2 bases and J dropped 2 bases, with 8 bases sitting between them. Germline V gives CDR1 KGHSH, CDR2 LQKENI. CDR3 sequence (DNA): TGTGCCAGCTCACCAGTACCCCACACAGATACGCAGTATTTT. Translation: CASSPVPHTDTQYF.

The V call is TRBV11-2, the J call TRBJ2-3; D is perhaps TRBD1 (6 bases). CDR1 and CDR2 from the germline V gene are SGHAT and FQNNGV. Trimming cost V 2 bases and J 2 bases, with 17 bases left between them. The CDR3 is 17 amino acids. The CDR3 coding sequence is TGTGCCAGCAGCTTACGTACTTATGACAGGACCACAGATACGCAGTATTTT. This translates into CASSLRTYDRTTDTQYF.

The V call is TRBV28, the J call TRBJ2-5, with no clear D. Matching the DNA end better, TRBJ2-7 makes the J call doubtful. The CDR3 contains 10 residues. Germline V gene lookup returns CDR1 MDHEN and CDR2 SYDVKM. The CDR3 bases are TGTGCCAGCGGTCGGTACGAGCAGTACTTC. This translates into CASGRYEQYF.

This clone was counted a few times. The chain employs TRBV5-1 and TRBJ1-1, with 7 bases that match TRBD1. The CDR3 length is 15 residues. Germline V gives CDR1 SGHRS, CDR2 YFSETQ. Trimming cost V 1 base and J 4 bases; bases outside gene matches: 7. CDR3 in DNA: TGCGCCAGCAGCTTGCTGGGACAGATTGGCACTGAAGCTTTCTTT. Encoded protein: CASSLLGQIGTEAFF.

This clone appeared a few times. Here the CDR3 reads CATGRGSGANVLTF. CDR3 nucleotide sequence: TGTGCCACTGGCAGGGGTTCTGGGGCCAACGTCCTGACTTTC. The chain combines TRBV28 with TRBJ2-6; TRBD1 is a possible D gene (6 bases). The CDR3 contains 14 residues. V dropped 10 bases and J dropped 1 base, with 11 bases sitting between them. Germline lookup yields CDR1 MDHEN and CDR2 SYDVKM.

Only a few counts were recorded for this clone. The V and J genes are TRBV9 and TRBJ2-1; possibly TRBD1 or TRBD2 for D (5 bases each). CDR3 size: 16 residues. CDR1 is SGDLS, CDR2 YYNGEE, per germline. Trimming pared 1 base from V and 3 bases from J, leaving 14 bases between. The CDR3 loop reads CASSVQGRLLYNEQFF. DNA for the CDR3: TGTGCCAGCAGCGTACAGGGACGGCTTCTCTACAATGAGCAGTTCTTC.

The chain links TRBV5-1 to TRBJ2-3; maybe TRBD1 (6 bases). V gave up 1 base and J gave up 1 base, with 19 bases separating them. Germline-derived CDR1 and CDR2 are SGHRS and YFSETQ. The CDR3 is made up of 18 amino acids. The CDR3 DNA sequence: TGCGCCAGCAGCTTGAGTGGTATGGCGGCAGGGGGCACAGATACGCAGTATTTT. Its protein is CASSLSGMAAGGTDTQYF.

This chain links TRBV4-3 with TRBJ2-2, with D uncertain. The V and J ends lost 1 base and 5 bases respectively, with 14 bases between them. This CDR3 contains 16 residues. Germline-derived CDR1 and CDR2 are LGHNA and YSLEER. CDR3 bases: TGCGCCAGCAGCCAAGGGCACTACCTAAGTACCGGGGAGCTGTTTTTT. It is translated as CASSQGHYLSTGELFF.

The chain joins TRBV10-3 to TRBJ1-6; D uncertain. The V end was cut by 6 bases, the J end by 5 bases, with 11 bases between. This CDR3 is 14 amino acids long. Germline-derived CDR1 and CDR2 are ENHRY and SYGVKD. The CDR3 here is CAISGNGDNSPLHF. The CDR3 DNA is TGTGCCATCAGCGGGAACGGAGATAATTCACCCCTCCACTTT.

This clone was counted only a few times. The V and J genes are TRBV7-9 and TRBJ2-5; D unclear. CDR1 and CDR2 from the germline V gene are SEHNR and FQNEAQ (reference sequence). The CDR3 has 13 amino acids. V lost 2 bases and J lost 2, with 6 bases in between. Here the CDR3 reads CASSLTRQETQYF. The CDR3 DNA reads as TGTGCCAGCAGCTTAACCCGACAAGAGACCCAGTACTTC.

The chain joins TRBV5-1 to TRBJ2-1, with 10 nucleotides matching TRBD1. V shed 5 bases, J shed 7 bases, and the junction held 3 bases outside the gene matches. Germline V gene lookup returns CDR1 SGHRS and CDR2 YFSETQ. This CDR3 contains 13 residues. CDR3 loop: CASSRQGANEQFF. The CDR3 coding sequence is TGCGCCAGCAGTCGACAGGGGGCTAATGAGCAGTTCTTC.

This clone was seen a few times. The chain recombines TRBV27 with TRBJ2-1; a weak D match, TRBD1 (5 bases). The CDR3 is made up of 13 amino acids. With 6 bases removed from V and 3 bases from J, the gap between germline ends came to 9 bases. Germline CDR1 and CDR2: MNHEY and SMNVEV (reference sequence). CDR3 nucleotide sequence: TGTGCCAGCAGAAACAGGCACTACAATGAGCAGTTCTTC. This gives the protein CASRNRHYNEQFF.

This clone has only a few counts. This chain joins TRBV5-1 and TRBJ2-5; no clear D gene. V was pared by 1 base and J by 5 bases, with 15 bases between. The germline gives CDR1 SGHRS, CDR2 YFSETQ. The CDR3 is made up of 15 amino acids. CDR3 sequence: CASSLSAQHSETQYF. CDR3 DNA sequence: TGCGCCAGCAGCTTGTCGGCCCAGCACTCCGAGACCCAGTACTTC.

This clone was counted only a few times. This chain links TRBV18 with TRBJ2-1; a possible D gene is TRBD1 (6 bases). V was shortened by 3 bases and J by 5 bases, with 11 bases between the two germline ends. CDR3 length equals 14 residues. Germline V gene data show CDR1 as KGHSH and CDR2 as LQKENI. The CDR3 nucleotides are TGTGCCAGCTCACCGCGACAGGAAAACAATGAGCAGTTCTTC. Translating gives CASSPRQENNEQFF.

The chain combines TRBV28 with TRBJ2-1; a weak D match, TRBD1 (5 bases). CDR3 length: 17 amino acids. The germline CDR1 and CDR2 sequences are MDHEN and SYDVKM. Deletions cut 1 base from V and 7 bases from J, with 20 bases between. The CDR3 region is CASSLSTGRSRRNEQFF. CDR3 DNA: TGTGCCAGCAGTTTATCTACAGGCAGGAGCAGACGGAATGAGCAGTTCTTC.

The table lists this clone with a count of one. J is TRBJ2-1 and V is TRBV15, with D possibly matching TRBD2 (5 bases). The germline CDR1 and CDR2 sequences are LNHNV and YYDKDF (reference sequence). The CDR3 is 16 amino acids. Between the trimmed V and J ends, which lost 0 bases and 2 bases, there was a span of 11 bases. The CDR3 nucleotides are TGTGCCACCAGCAGAGAGGACGGACTCGCCTACAATGAGCAGTTCTTC. The encoded protein is CATSREDGLAYNEQFF.

This clone was seen more than once but under ten times. The chain joins TRBV28 to TRBJ2-7; tentatively, D is TRBD2 (10 bases). The V and J ends lost 6 bases and 1 base respectively, with 28 bases between them. Per germline, CDR1 MDHEN and CDR2 SYDVKM. The CDR3 sequence is 19 residues long. The CDR3, as DNA: TGTGCCAGCAGGCCTTTACAGGGGGCTAGCGGGAGTTTGTCCTACGAGCAGTACTTC. Translated: CASRPLQGASGSLSYEQYF. The variable domain in full, completed from reference TRBV28 and TRBJ2-7, reads DVKVTQSSRYLVKRTGEKVFLECVQDMDHENMFWYRQDPGLGLRLIYFSYDVKMKEKGDIPEGYSVSREKKERFSLILESASTNQTSMYLCASRPLQGASGSLSYEQYFGPGTRLTVT.

This chain connects TRBV28 to TRBJ2-2; no firm D call. Germline CDR1 MDHEN, CDR2 SYDVKM. The CDR3 is 11 residues long. V was trimmed by 7 bases and J by 5 bases, leaving 5 bases between them. This chain's CDR3 is CASKFTGELFF. In nucleotides, the CDR3 is TGTGCCAGCAAATTTACCGGGGAGCTGTTTTTT.

The V gene is TRBV7-2, the J gene TRBJ2-2; the match to TRBD2 covers 9 bases. The CDR3 consists of 16 residues. Unmatched junction bases numbered 7, after V lost 4 bases and J lost 4 bases. The germline V gene encodes CDR1 SGHTA and CDR2 FQGNSA. Here the CDR3 reads CASSSGLARSTGELFF. In DNA form, the CDR3 reads TGTGCCAGCAGCTCAGGACTAGCGCGGAGCACCGGGGAGCTGTTTTTT.

The chain links TRBV7-2 to TRBJ1-5, with D possibly matching TRBD1 (5 bases). Per the germline V gene, CDR1 is SGHTA and CDR2 is FQGNSA. Trimming stripped 5 bases from V and 3 bases from J, with 17 bases between. The length of the CDR3 is 16 residues. DNA of the CDR3: TGTGCCAGCAGCCACAGTGGGGCAGCGATCAATCAGCCCCAGCATTTT. Translating gives CASSHSGAAINQPQHF. Using reference TRBV7-2 and TRBJ1-5 for the parts outside the CDR3, the full variable domain is GAGVSQSPSNKVTEKGKDVELRCDPISGHTALYWYRQSLGQGLEFLIYFQGNSAPDKSGLPSDRFSAERTGGSVSTLTIQRTQQEDSAVYLCASSHSGAAINQPQHFGDGTRLSIL.

The chain recombines TRBV18 with TRBJ2-7; TRBD1 might be the D (5 bases). Germline CDR1 KGHSH, CDR2 LQKENI. V was shortened by 6 bases and J by 4 bases, with 16 bases between the two germline ends. The CDR3 extends over 14 amino acids. The CDR3 spells CASSPVQRGYEQYF. CDR3 bases: TGTGCCAGCTCGCCAGTGCAAAGGGGTTACGAGCAGTACTTC.